These T cell receptor beta chains were read from a single sample in a study of OX40 agonist ivuxolimab in advanced cancers. Sequenced by immunoSEQ multiplex PCR; TCRdb stores in-frame clones only, minus some. The data show around 66,000 clones, 85% seen once. Here the sequenced sample was CD4+ or CD8+ T cells sorted from blood, taken in a trial of the OX40 agonist ivuxolimab. The receptor set was obtained from an adult with an advanced solid tumor such as melanoma, head and neck, liver or kidney cancer. Both conserved end residues are part of each CDR3. The D gene is left open where the match is weak. A clone size is listed for some rows: how often the clone was seen (once, few, many), or a class if it is expanded.

cdr3_length	d_call	v_call	clone_size	j_call	cdr3_aa	cdr3_nt
15	TRBD1	TRBV5-4	NA	TRBJ2-7	CASSLGVQGSYEQYF	TGTGCCAGCAGCTTGGGCGTACAGGGGTCCTACGAGCAGTACTTC
16	TRBD2	TRBV7-2	once	TRBJ2-7	CASSTPPGLATYEQYF	TGTGCCAGCAGCACACCGCCGGGACTAGCGACCTACGAGCAGTACTTC
15	TRBD2	TRBV6-6	NA	TRBJ2-5	CASSIAGGPGETQYF	TGTGCCAGCAGCATAGCGGGGGGGCCTGGGGAGACCCAGTACTTC
13	NA	TRBV11-3	NA	TRBJ2-2	CASRADNTGELFF	TGTGCCAGCAGAGCAGATAACACCGGGGAGCTGTTTTTT
16	NA	TRBV30	once	TRBJ2-3	CAWSSGIYSSTDTQYF	TGTGCCTGGAGTTCAGGGATTTATTCTAGCACAGATACGCAGTATTTT
17	TRBD1	TRBV28	once	TRBJ2-7	CASTPHGGQGARYEQYF	TGTGCCAGCACCCCCCACGGCGGACAGGGGGCGCGTTACGAGCAGTACTTC
11	NA	TRBV18	NA	TRBJ2-1	CASSPGREVFF	TGTGCCAGCTCACCGGGCAGGGAAGTGTTCTTC
16	TRBD1	TRBV11-2	NA	TRBJ2-1	CASSYLRGQTYNEQFF	TGTGCCAGCAGCTACCTCCGGGGACAGACTTACAATGAGCAGTTCTTC
14	TRBD1	TRBV19	NA	TRBJ2-6	CASTGQARANVLTF	TGTGCCAGTACTGGACAGGCCAGGGCCAACGTCCTGACTTTC
14	TRBD1	TRBV30	few	TRBJ2-3	CAWSRGQGADTQYF	TGTGCCTGGAGTCGGGGACAGGGCGCAGATACGCAGTATTTT
13	NA	TRBV6-5	NA	TRBJ1-1	CASSPLPDTEAFF	TGTGCCAGCAGTCCCTTACCGGACACAGAAGCTTTCTTT
13	NA	TRBV6-1	NA	TRBJ1-2	CASGPAVNYGYTF	TGTGCGAGCGGGCCGGCGGTCAACTATGGCTACACCTTC
11	NA	TRBV20-1	NA	TRBJ2-7	CSANRVGEQYF	TGCAGTGCGAACAGGGTGGGCGAGCAGTACTTC
15	NA	TRBV5-1	NA	TRBJ2-1	CASSLEGQGYNEQFF	TGCGCCAGCAGCTTGGAAGGGCAGGGCTACAATGAGCAGTTCTTC
16	TRBD1	TRBV5-1	NA	TRBJ1-5	CASRAGTGPSNQPQHF	TGCGCCAGCAGGGCCGGGACAGGTCCCAGCAATCAGCCCCAGCATTTT
14	NA	TRBV28	once	TRBJ2-7	CASSRGTRSYEQYF	TGTGCCAGCAGCCGCGGGACAAGGTCCTACGAGCAGTACTTC
17	TRBD1	TRBV2	NA	TRBJ2-6	CASSSGTGGTGANVLTF	TGTGCCAGCAGTTCCGGGACAGGGGGCACCGGGGCCAACGTCCTGACTTTC
15	NA	TRBV18	once	TRBJ1-2	CASSPPRRDPYGYTF	TGTGCCAGCTCACCACCCCGGCGGGACCCCTATGGCTACACCTTC
13	NA	TRBV4-1	NA	TRBJ2-2	CASRTPNTGELFF	TGCGCCAGCAGAACACCCAACACCGGGGAGCTGTTTTTT
15	NA	TRBV6-1	NA	TRBJ2-4	CASNHREVAKNIQYF	TGTGCCAGCAACCACAGGGAAGTAGCCAAAAACATTCAGTACTTC
15	NA	TRBV7-3	NA	TRBJ1-1	CASSPTGGRNTEAFF	TGTGCCAGCAGCCCCACAGGAGGTCGGAACACTGAAGCTTTCTTT
15	TRBD1	TRBV7-2	NA	TRBJ2-7	CASSRGQGSTYEQYF	TGTGCCAGCAGCCGAGGACAGGGAAGTACCTACGAGCAGTACTTC
16	NA	TRBV7-3	NA	TRBJ2-2	CASSLQATPNTGELFF	TGTGCCAGCAGCTTACAAGCGACACCTAACACCGGGGAGCTGTTTTTT
15	NA	TRBV18	NA	TRBJ2-2	CASSPNQASTGELFF	TGTGCCAGCTCACCTAACCAGGCCTCAACCGGGGAGCTGTTTTTT
15	TRBD2	TRBV9	NA	TRBJ2-3	CASSVAGGFTDTQYF	TGTGCCAGCAGCGTAGCGGGGGGATTCACAGATACGCAGTATTTT
16	NA	TRBV19	NA	TRBJ2-1	CASSIPRASSYNEQFF	TGTGCCAGTAGTATCCCCCGCGCGAGCTCCTACAATGAGCAGTTCTTC
15	TRBD2	TRBV5-4	once	TRBJ2-2	CASSEPGLASGELFF	TGTGCCAGCAGCGAACCGGGACTAGCCTCCGGGGAGCTGTTTTTT
15	NA	TRBV6-6	NA	TRBJ2-2	CASSRGTAPPGELFF	TGTGCCAGCAGTCGCGGGACAGCCCCTCCCGGGGAGCTGTTTTTT
14	NA	TRBV2	NA	TRBJ1-5	CASIGGGSNQPQHF	TGTGCCAGCATTGGGGGAGGGAGCAATCAGCCCCAGCATTTT
11	NA	TRBV30	once	TRBJ2-7	CARGRAREQYF	TGTGCCAGGGGCAGGGCTAGGGAGCAGTACTTC
15	TRBD1	TRBV7-9	few	TRBJ1-2	CASSKWDRINYGYTF	TGTGCCAGCAGCAAATGGGACAGGATTAACTATGGCTACACCTTC
13	NA	TRBV5-1	NA	TRBJ2-5	CASSFGRSETQYF	TGCGCCAGCAGCTTTGGGAGATCGGAGACCCAGTACTTC
14	NA	TRBV6-6	few	TRBJ2-5	CASSYSLVQETQYF	TGTGCCAGCAGTTACTCGCTGGTACAAGAGACCCAGTACTTC
13	TRBD1	TRBV15	NA	TRBJ1-1	CATSLLPGQGNFF	TGTGCCACCAGCCTACTCCCGGGACAGGGAAATTTCTTT
15	NA	TRBV2	NA	TRBJ1-5	CASSGQTVGGSPQHF	TGTGCCAGCAGTGGACAGACGGTTGGAGGTTCGCCCCAGCATTTT
12	NA	TRBV6-6	NA	TRBJ2-7	CASGGGSYEQYF	TGTGCCAGCGGGGGAGGCTCCTACGAGCAGTACTTC
12	NA	TRBV7-2	NA	TRBJ2-7	CASSLGRKEQYF	TGTGCCAGCAGCTTAGGGCGGAAAGAGCAGTACTTC
14	TRBD1	TRBV4-1	NA	TRBJ2-4	CASSQDRLPGQIYF	TGCGCCAGCAGCCAAGACCGGTTGCCGGGACAGATATACTTC
16	TRBD1	TRBV6-5	NA	TRBJ2-1	CASSYSTGANWNEQFF	TGTGCCAGCAGTTACTCGACAGGGGCAAATTGGAATGAGCAGTTCTTC
15	TRBD1	TRBV6-1	NA	TRBJ2-1	CASLIQGVGYNEQFF	TGTGCCAGCCTCATACAGGGGGTAGGCTACAATGAGCAGTTCTTC
14	TRBD1	TRBV19	NA	TRBJ2-5	CASSRTGGEETQYF	TGTGCCAGTAGTAGGACAGGGGGTGAAGAGACCCAGTACTTC